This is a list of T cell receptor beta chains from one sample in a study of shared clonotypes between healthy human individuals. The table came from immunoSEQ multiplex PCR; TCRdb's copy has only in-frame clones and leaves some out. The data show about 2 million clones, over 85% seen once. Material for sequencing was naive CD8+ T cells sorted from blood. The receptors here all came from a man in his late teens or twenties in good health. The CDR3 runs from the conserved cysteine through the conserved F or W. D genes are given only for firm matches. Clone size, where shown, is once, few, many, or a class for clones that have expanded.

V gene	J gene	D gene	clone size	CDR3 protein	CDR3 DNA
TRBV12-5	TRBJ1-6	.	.	CASGPEGGTYNSPLHF	TGTGCTAGTGGTCCAGAGGGGGGGACCTATAATTCACCCCTCCACTTT
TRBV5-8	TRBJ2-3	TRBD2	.	CASSLLAGGTDTQYF	TGTGCCAGCAGCCTCCTAGCGGGAGGCACAGATACGCAGTATTTT
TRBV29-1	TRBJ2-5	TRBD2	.	CSVEEAGGPETQYF	TGCAGCGTTGAAGAAGCGGGAGGGCCAGAGACCCAGTACTTC
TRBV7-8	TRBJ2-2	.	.	CASSLAAGPSPGELFF	TGTGCCAGCAGCTTAGCGGCAGGTCCTAGTCCCGGGGAGCTGTTTTTT
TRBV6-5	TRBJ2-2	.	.	CASRPSAGVGELFF	TGTGCCAGCAGACCATCGGCAGGAGTCGGGGAGCTGTTTTTT
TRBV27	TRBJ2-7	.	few	CASSLSGRGYEQYF	TGTGCCAGCAGTTTATCGGGCAGGGGCTACGAGCAGTACTTC
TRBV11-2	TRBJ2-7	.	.	CASSLAETGAEEDYEQYF	TGTGCCAGCAGCTTAGCGGAAACTGGGGCTGAAGAGGACTACGAGCAGTACTTC
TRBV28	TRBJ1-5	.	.	CASSPDGGSNQPQHF	TGTGCCAGCAGCCCTGACGGGGGAAGCAATCAGCCCCAGCATTTT
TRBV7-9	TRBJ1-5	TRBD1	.	CASSLAGQGAPNQPQHF	TGTGCCAGCAGCTTAGCCGGACAGGGGGCCCCCAATCAGCCCCAGCATTTT
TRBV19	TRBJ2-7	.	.	CASSMVSGLSYEQYF	TGTGCCAGTAGTATGGTTAGCGGACTTTCCTACGAGCAGTACTTC
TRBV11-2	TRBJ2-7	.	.	CASSLDFGNYEQYF	TGTGCCAGCAGCTTAGATTTCGGGAACTACGAGCAGTACTTC
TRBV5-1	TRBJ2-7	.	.	CASSLVGLDSEQYF	TGCGCCAGCAGCTTGGTGGGATTGGACTCCGAGCAGTACTTC
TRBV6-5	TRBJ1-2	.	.	CASSDKNNYGYTF	TGTGCCAGCTCTGACAAGAATAACTATGGCTACACCTTC
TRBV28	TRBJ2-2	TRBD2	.	CASSLWASGGPNTGELFF	TGTGCCAGCAGTTTATGGGCTAGCGGGGGTCCGAACACCGGGGAGCTGTTTTTT
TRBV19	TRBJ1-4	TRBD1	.	CASSIYPGQSTEKLFF	TGTGCCAGTAGTATCTATCCGGGACAGTCAACTGAAAAACTGTTTTTT
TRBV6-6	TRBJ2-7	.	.	CASSYEERLISYEQYF	TGTGCCAGCAGTTACGAGGAGCGGCTCATCTCCTACGAGCAGTACTTC
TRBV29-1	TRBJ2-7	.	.	CSVVDGTHYEQYF	TGCAGCGTTGTAGACGGGACCCACTACGAGCAGTACTTC
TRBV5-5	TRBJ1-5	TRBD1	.	CASSPGTGVGNQPQHF	TGTGCCAGCAGCCCTGGGACAGGGGTTGGCAATCAGCCCCAGCATTTT
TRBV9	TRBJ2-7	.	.	CASSVGVTYEQYF	TGTGCCAGCAGCGTAGGCGTCACCTACGAGCAGTACTTC
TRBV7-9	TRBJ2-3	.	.	CASSLVPTDTQYF	TGTGCCAGCAGCTTAGTTCCGACAGATACGCAGTATTTT
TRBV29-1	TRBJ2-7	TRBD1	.	CSVGTGHSYEQYF	TGCAGCGTTGGGACAGGCCATTCCTACGAGCAGTACTTC
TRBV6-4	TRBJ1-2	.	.	CASSESLTANYGYTF	TGTGCCAGCAGTGAGAGTCTGACCGCTAACTATGGCTACACCTTC
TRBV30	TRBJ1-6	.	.	CAWSDLDGHSYNSPLHF	TGTGCCTGGAGTGACCTGGACGGACACTCCTATAATTCACCCCTCCACTTT
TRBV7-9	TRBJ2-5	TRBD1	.	CASSKTGGRETQYF	TGTGCCAGCAGCAAGACAGGGGGCCGGGAGACCCAGTACTTC
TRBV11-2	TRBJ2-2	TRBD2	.	CASSLIAGGLTGELFF	TGTGCCAGCAGCTTAATAGCGGGAGGTCTTACCGGGGAGCTGTTTTTT
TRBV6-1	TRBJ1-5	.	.	CASSNRAWGNQPQHF	TGTGCCAGCAGCAACCGGGCATGGGGGAATCAGCCCCAGCATTTT
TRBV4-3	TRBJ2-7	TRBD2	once	CASSQDPGLAYEQYF	TGCGCCAGCAGCCAAGACCCGGGACTAGCTTACGAGCAGTACTTC
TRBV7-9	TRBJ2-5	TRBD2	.	CASSLGTSGETQYF	TGTGCCAGCAGCTTAGGGACTAGCGGAGAGACCCAGTACTTC
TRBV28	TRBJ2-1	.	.	CASSLWVLGAYNEQFF	TGTGCCAGCAGTTTATGGGTCCTAGGGGCCTACAATGAGCAGTTCTTC
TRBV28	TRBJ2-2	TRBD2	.	CASSRTSGGAGELFF	TGTGCCAGCAGCCGGACTAGCGGGGGGGCCGGGGAGCTGTTTTTT
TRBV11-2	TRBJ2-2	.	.	CASSLGFQGGTGELFF	TGTGCCAGCAGCTTAGGGTTCCAGGGCGGGACCGGGGAGCTGTTTTTT
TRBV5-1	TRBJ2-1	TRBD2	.	CASGLTLAGDNEQFF	TGCGCCAGCGGTTTGACACTAGCGGGAGACAATGAGCAGTTCTTC
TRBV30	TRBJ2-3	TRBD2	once	CAWSVIGLAGDTQYF	TGTGCCTGGAGTGTAATTGGACTAGCGGGGGATACGCAGTATTTT
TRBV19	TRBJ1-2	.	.	CASSISGSGYTF	TGTGCCAGTAGTATTTCGGGGTCTGGCTACACCTTC
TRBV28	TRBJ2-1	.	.	CASSLLVADSNEQFF	TGTGCCAGCAGTTTATTGGTAGCGGACTCAAATGAGCAGTTCTTC
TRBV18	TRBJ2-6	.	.	CASSPKGDGTGSWPGANVLTF	TGTGCCAGCTCACCAAAGGGGGACGGAACTGGGAGTTGGCCTGGGGCCAACGTCCTGACTTTC
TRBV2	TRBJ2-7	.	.	CASTNPGIHEQYF	TGTGCCAGCACGAACCCCGGGATCCACGAGCAGTACTTC
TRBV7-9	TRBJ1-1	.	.	CASSLAQGSNTEAFF	TGTGCCAGCAGCTTAGCACAGGGCAGTAACACTGAAGCTTTCTTT
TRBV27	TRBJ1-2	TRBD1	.	CASSLTGTGLPYGYTF	TGTGCCAGCAGTTTGACGGGGACAGGCTTACCCTATGGCTACACCTTC
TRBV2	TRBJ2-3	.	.	CASRARGDQYPDTQYF	TGTGCCAGCAGGGCCAGGGGTGATCAGTACCCAGATACGCAGTATTTT
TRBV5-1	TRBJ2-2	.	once	CASSPQISGTGELFF	TGCGCCAGCAGCCCCCAGATATCGGGCACCGGGGAGCTGTTTTTT
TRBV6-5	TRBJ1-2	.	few	CASSVEPTNYGYTF	TGTGCCAGCAGCGTGGAACCCACGAACTATGGCTACACCTTC
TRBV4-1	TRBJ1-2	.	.	CASSPGSTLYGYTF	TGCGCCAGCAGCCCAGGCTCGACGCTGTATGGCTACACCTTC
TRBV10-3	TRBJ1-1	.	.	CAISEAATEAFF	TGTGCCATCAGTGAGGCGGCCACTGAAGCTTTCTTT
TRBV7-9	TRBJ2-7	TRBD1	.	CASSLVGQGIGEQYF	TGTGCCAGCAGCTTAGTAGGACAGGGGATAGGCGAGCAGTACTTC
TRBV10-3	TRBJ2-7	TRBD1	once	CATETGVTYEQYF	TGTGCCACCGAGACAGGGGTGACCTACGAGCAGTACTTC